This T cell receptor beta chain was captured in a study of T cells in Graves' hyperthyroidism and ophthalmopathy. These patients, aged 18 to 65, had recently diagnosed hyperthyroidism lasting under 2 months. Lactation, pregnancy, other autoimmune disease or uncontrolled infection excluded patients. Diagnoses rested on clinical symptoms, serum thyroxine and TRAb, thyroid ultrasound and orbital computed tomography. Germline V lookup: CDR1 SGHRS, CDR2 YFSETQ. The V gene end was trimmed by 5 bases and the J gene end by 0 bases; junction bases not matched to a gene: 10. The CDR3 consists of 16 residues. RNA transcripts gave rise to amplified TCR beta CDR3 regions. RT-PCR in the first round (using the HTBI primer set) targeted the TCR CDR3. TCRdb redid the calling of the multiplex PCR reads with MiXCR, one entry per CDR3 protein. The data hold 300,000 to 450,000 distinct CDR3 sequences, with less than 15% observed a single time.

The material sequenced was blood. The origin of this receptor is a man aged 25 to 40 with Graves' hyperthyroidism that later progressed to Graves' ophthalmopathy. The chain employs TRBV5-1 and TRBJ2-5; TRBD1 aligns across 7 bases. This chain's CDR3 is CASRGRDSEYQETQYF. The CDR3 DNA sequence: TGCGCCAGCAGAGGCCGGGACAGCGAGTACCAAGAGACCCAGTACTTC.